One and the same sample provided the 7 T cell receptor beta chains below, sequenced in a study of blood T cells in healthy people across ages. The authors ran a second PCR of roughly 6 to 11 cycles using a sample-barcoded 5' primer and a J-beta primer mix. TCRdb re-derived calls from the 5' RACE reads in MiXCR, one entry per CDR3 protein. The top ten hold roughly 8.2% of the sample, which has about 1.7 million distinct CDR3 sequences, 28% seen once. The sequencing input was blood. These receptors all come from a woman aged 30 to 39 in good health.

In this sample, this clonotype turned up a few times. The chain joins TRBV2 to TRBJ2-1; maybe TRBD2 (5 bases). This CDR3 contains 11 residues. Germline CDR1 is SNHLY and CDR2 is FYNNEI. V was clipped by 6 bases and J by 14 bases, with 14 bases between them. CDR3 in DNA: TGTGCCAGCAGCCTCGGGCCCGGGAAGTTCTTC. It specifies CASSLGPGKFF.

The V call is TRBV6-1, the J call TRBJ2-3, with D uncertain. The V end lost 7 bases, the J end lost 3 bases, and 8 bases lay between the germline ends. Germline V gene lookup returns CDR1 MNHNS and CDR2 SASEGT. The CDR3 consists of 12 residues. The CDR3 sequence is CASTKPTDTQYF. CDR3 nucleotide sequence: TGTGCCAGCACCAAGCCGACAGATACGCAGTATTTT.

The CDR3 loop reads CASSTGTGSHEQYF. CDR3 DNA sequence: TGTGCCAGCAGCACCGGGACAGGGTCACACGAGCAGTACTTC. The V gene is TRBV7-3, the J gene TRBJ2-7, with TRBD1 identical over 9 bases. J was trimmed by 5 bases and V by 5 bases; bases with no gene match: 7. This CDR3 has 14 residues. CDR1 is SGHTA, CDR2 FQGTGA, per germline.

This clonotype was observed a handful of times. This chain uses TRBV3-1 with TRBJ2-1; D unresolved. The V and J ends lost 7 bases and 5 bases respectively, with 6 bases between them. Germline loops: CDR1 LGHDT, CDR2 YNNKEL (reference sequence). The CDR3 contains 11 residues. The CDR3 nucleotides read TGTGCCAGCAACCATAACAATGAGCAGTTCTTC. This gives the protein CASNHNNEQFF.

The V and J genes are TRBV11-2 and TRBJ1-2; D unresolved. The germline V gene has CDR1 SGHAT and CDR2 FQNNGV. Trimming pared 0 bases from V and 6 bases from J, leaving 14 bases between. The CDR3 consists of 15 residues. The CDR3 sequence is CASSLDPAGYDGYTF. The DNA for the CDR3 is TGTGCCAGCAGCTTAGATCCCGCGGGGTACGATGGCTACACCTTC.

The rearrangement joins TRBV10-2 to TRBJ2-7, with 9 bases aligning to TRBD2. Germline loops: CDR1 WSHSY, CDR2 SAAADI. This CDR3 region has 15 residues. Trimming took 9 bases from V and 4 from J; bases not matched to a gene: 13. CDR3 amino acids: CASGGGGRVLYEQYF. For the CDR3, the DNA is TGCGCCAGTGGCGGAGGCGGGAGGGTTCTATACGAGCAGTACTTC.

The chain employs TRBV2 and TRBJ1-1; 7 nucleotides match TRBD1. Germline CDR1 is SNHLY and CDR2 is FYNNEI. The junction had 13 bases not matched to a gene; V was cut back by 7 bases and J by 2 bases. There are 16 residues in the CDR3. Here the CDR3 DNA reads TGTGCCAGCACCCCAGGACAGGCCCGACCTAACACTGAAGCTTTCTTT. Its protein is CASTPGQARPNTEAFF.